One and the same sample provided the 3 T cell receptor beta chains below, sequenced in a study of T-cell reconstitution after alpha-beta-depleted transplantation in children. A library of TCRbeta sequences, prepared with unique molecular identifiers, was generated. MiXCR, applied by TCRdb to the PCR reads, yields one record per CDR3 protein. Here the sample spans about 110,000 distinct CDR3 sequences, 5% to 8% being singletons. Sequenced material: PBMCs, mostly from graft donor cells, taken 360 days after TCRalphabeta/CD19-depleted stem cell transplant. The source of these receptors is a male patient between 2 and 15 years old who had a stem cell transplant for acute lymphoblastic leukemia, so the T cells may come from the graft donor.

This chain joins TRBV6-5 and TRBJ2-7; D possibly corresponds to TRBD2 (5 bases). Germline assignment: CDR1 MNHEY and CDR2 SVGAGI. The V end lost 8 bases, the J end lost 4 bases, and 9 bases lay between the germline ends. This CDR3 region has 11 residues. The CDR3: CASSWRYEQYF. In nucleotides, the CDR3 is TGTGCCAGCTCCTGGAGGTACGAGCAGTACTTC.

The table lists this clonotype with a few counts. CDR3 in DNA: TGTGCCAGTAGTCGGGACGGGGGACCCGGGGAGCTGTTTTTT. It specifies CASSRDGGPGELFF. The chain recombines TRBV19 with TRBJ2-2; D may be TRBD2 (6 bases). V gave up 5 bases and J gave up 6 bases, with 13 bases separating them. In germline, CDR1 is LNHDA, CDR2 SQIVND (reference sequence). The CDR3 contains 14 residues.

This clonotype was observed a few times. The chain recombines TRBV7-2 with TRBJ2-7; possibly TRBD1 or TRBD2 for D (5 bases each). This CDR3 spans 15 amino acids. Per germline, CDR1 SGHTA and CDR2 FQGNSA. V was shortened by 2 bases and J by 3 bases, with 14 bases between the two germline ends. The CDR3 DNA follows: TGTGCCAGCAGCTTATCACCGGGTGGGGGCTACGAGCAGTACTTC. Protein: CASSLSPGGGYEQYF.